The next 15 T cell receptor beta chains were all read from a single sample in a study of blood T cell repertoires in COVID-19. Assay: immunoSEQ multiplex PCR; the TCRdb copy retains only in-frame clones and omits some. The table has a few hundred thousand clones, 70% to 90% seen once. Sequencing used PBMCs or T cells enriched from blood (not recorded which). Receptors originate from a man in his forties who had recovered from COVID-19.

This clone has only a few counts. The chain links TRBV12-5 to TRBJ2-1; D is possibly TRBD2 (5 bases). CDR1 and CDR2 (germline): LGHNT, FRNRAP. Trimming took 6 bases from V and 1 from J, leaving 10 bases between them. The CDR3 totals 14 residues. As DNA, the CDR3 is TGTGCTAGTGGAGTGGGGAGTTCCTACAATGAGCAGTTCTTC. Translated, it gives CASGVGSSYNEQFF.

The genes are TRBV10-3 and TRBJ1-3, with a tentative D call TRBD1 (6 bases). The CDR3 length is 14 residues. Germline-derived CDR1 and CDR2 are ENHRY and SYGVKD. Trimming removed 6 bases at V and 0 bases at J, with 9 bases between. Here the CDR3 DNA reads TGTGCCATCAGAAGACAGGACTCTGGAAACACCATATATTTT. The encoded protein is CAIRRQDSGNTIYF.

The CDR3 bases are TGTGCCAGCAGTTACTCTGACAGCGGGTGGGTCTATGGCTACACCTTC. Its protein product is CASSYSDSGWVYGYTF. The rearrangement uses TRBV6-5 and TRBJ1-2, with D possibly TRBD1 on 5 matching bases. V dropped 0 bases and J dropped 4 bases, with 15 bases sitting between them. The CDR3 is 16 residues long. Germline V gives CDR1 MNHEY, CDR2 SVGAGI.

This clone was found many times. V is TRBV5-8 and J is TRBJ2-1, with 7 bases matching TRBD1. The CDR3 loop spans 16 amino acids. The germline CDR1 and CDR2 sequences are SGHTS and YDEGEE. V lost 6 bases to trimming and J lost 0 bases; unmatched junction nucleotides: 9. The CDR3 is CASTPMGQNSYNEQFF. DNA for the CDR3: TGTGCCAGCACACCGATGGGACAGAACTCCTACAATGAGCAGTTCTTC.

The chain is built from TRBV24-1 and TRBJ2-1; 11 bases agree with TRBD1. Germline loops: CDR1 KGHDR, CDR2 SFDVKD. The CDR3 spans 16 residues. The V segment lost 3 bases and the J segment 9 bases; nucleotides outside the gene matches: 9. DNA of the CDR3: TGTGCCACCAGTGATAATGGACAGGGGGCGCTGGGTGAGCAGTTCTTC. It is translated as CATSDNGQGALGEQFF.

V is TRBV18 and J is TRBJ1-5, with TRBD1 matching over 7 bases. Trimming cost V 5 bases and J 8 bases; bases outside gene matches: 6. Per germline, CDR1 KGHSH and CDR2 LQKENI. This CDR3 region has 13 residues. The CDR3 DNA is TGTGCCAGCTCAGAAGACAGGGAAAAGCCCCAGCATTTT. It is translated as CASSEDREKPQHF.

CDR3 region: CASSRQTGGDEAFF. The DNA for the CDR3 is TGTGCCAGCTCACGACAGACAGGGGGCGATGAAGCTTTCTTT. The chain recombines TRBV18 with TRBJ1-1; 10 bases agree with TRBD1. There are 14 residues in the CDR3. V shed 4 bases and J 7 bases; nucleotides not matched to a gene: 6. CDR1 is KGHSH, CDR2 LQKENI, per germline.

The rearrangement links TRBV29-1 to TRBJ2-1; 9 bases fit TRBD2. V lost 3 bases to trimming and J lost 7 bases; unmatched junction nucleotides: 10. Germline V lookup: CDR1 SQVTM, CDR2 ANQGSEA. The CDR3 is 15 residues long. CDR3 sequence reads: CSVDRAAGGLNEQFF. CDR3 DNA: TGCAGCGTTGACAGGGCGGCGGGGGGGCTGAATGAGCAGTTCTTC.

DNA of the CDR3: TGTGCCAGCAGATTGAGCGGGGGGCCCCACAATGAGCAGTTCTTC. This gives the protein CASRLSGGPHNEQFF. The rearrangement links TRBV7-3 to TRBJ2-1; 9 nucleotides line up with TRBD2. CDR3 length: 15 amino acids. The junction had 8 bases not matched to a gene; V was cut back by 6 bases and J by 5 bases. Germline loops: CDR1 SGHTA, CDR2 FQGTGA.

The chain joins TRBV2 to TRBJ2-5; TRBD2 aligns across 7 bases. After removal of 6 bases from V and 2 bases from J, the junction contained 6 bases not matched to a gene. Germline V gives CDR1 SNHLY, CDR2 FYNNEI. The CDR3 has 14 amino acids. As DNA, the CDR3 is TGTGCCAGCAGGTTGTCTAGCGGACAAGAGACCCAGTACTTC. Its protein product is CASRLSSGQETQYF.

The CDR3 region is CASSLMGASPYEQYF. The CDR3 nucleotides are TGTGCCAGCAGTTTGATGGGGGCCTCCCCCTACGAGCAGTACTTC. V usage is TRBV6-2 or TRBV6-3 and J usage is TRBJ2-7, with D perhaps TRBD1 (6 bases). V lost 4 bases and J lost 2, with 15 bases in between. This CDR3 has 15 residues. CDR1 and CDR2 from the germline V gene are MNHEY and SVGEGT.

This clone has more than one count but fewer than ten. This chain connects TRBV27 to TRBJ1-2; possible D gene TRBD1, 6 bases. The CDR3 totals 16 residues. Trimming took 4 bases from V and 4 from J, leaving 19 bases between them. CDR1 and CDR2 from the germline V gene are MNHEY and SMNVEV (reference sequence). The CDR3 region has the DNA TGTGCCAGCAGTTCCGGGATGGGGGCCCGAAGCTATGGCTACACCTTC. It specifies CASSSGMGARSYGYTF.

The rearrangement joins TRBV6-4 to TRBJ1-2, with 7 bases fitting TRBD1. J lost 4 bases, V lost 5 bases, and 7 bases had no gene match. The germline V gene encodes CDR1 MRHNA and CDR2 SNTAGT. The CDR3 contains 14 residues. The CDR3 protein is CASSPDRTVYGYTF. CDR3 nucleotide sequence: TGTGCCAGCAGTCCGGACAGGACCGTCTATGGCTACACCTTC.

The V call is TRBV10-1, the J call TRBJ2-7; the match to TRBD1 covers 12 bases. The germline gives CDR1 WNHNN, CDR2 SYGVQD (reference sequence). The CDR3 extends over 14 amino acids. V was clipped by 5 bases and J by 8 bases; unmatched bases: 7. In DNA form, the CDR3 reads TGCGCCAGCAGTACCGGGACAGGGGGCGGAAAGCAGTACTTC. This encodes CASSTGTGGGKQYF.

This clone has a count of ten or more. V gene TRBV7-9 combines with J gene TRBJ2-7; D possibly corresponds to TRBD2 (5 bases). CDR1 and CDR2 from the germline V gene are SEHNR and FQNEAQ (reference sequence). The CDR3 extends over 15 amino acids. Trimming cost V 5 bases and J 0 bases, with 14 bases left between them. The CDR3 nucleotides are TGTGCCAGCAGCCTGGACTGGAGGAGCTCCTACGAGCAGTACTTC. Its translation: CASSLDWRSSYEQYF.